The 16 T cell receptor beta chains presented below share a single source sample, sequenced in a study of early T cells in non-severe SARS-CoV-2 infection. TCRdb processed the 5' RACE reads anew with MiXCR; each CDR3 protein has one entry. The table has some 40,000 distinct CDR3 sequences, about 6% seen once; the top ten hold less than 25%. The sequences come from whole blood, collected at baseline. These receptors were obtained from an adult who was a healthcare worker with PCR-confirmed SARS-CoV-2 infection or an uninfected control (not recorded which).

This clonotype was counted at least ten times. The V call is TRBV29-1, the J call TRBJ2-7; 7 nucleotides align to TRBD2. The CDR3 loop spans 13 amino acids. V shed 6 bases, J shed 1 base, and the junction held 6 bases outside the gene matches. Germline V CDR1 and CDR2: SQVTM, ANQGSEA. As DNA, the CDR3 is TGCAGCGTGGTACCTAGCGGATCCTACGAGCAGTACTTC. This gives the protein CSVVPSGSYEQYF.

This clonotype has only a few counts. The chain links TRBV20-1 to TRBJ2-5, with 8 bases aligning to TRBD1. The CDR3 contains 13 residues. Germline CDR1 is DFQATT and CDR2 is SNEGSKA (reference sequence). V lost 3 bases and J lost 7; bases outside the gene matches: 7. The CDR3 coding sequence is TGCAGTGCTAGGGAGACAGGGGAAAGGACCCAGTACTTC. Protein sequence: CSARETGERTQYF.

This clonotype was counted many times. This chain joins TRBV4-2 and TRBJ2-1; D possibly corresponds to TRBD2 (5 bases). This CDR3 is 13 amino acids long. Germline values: CDR1 LGHNA, CDR2 YNFKEQ. Trimming left V 0 bases short and J 6 bases short, with 6 bases between. CDR3: CASSQDGGNEQFF. The CDR3 DNA sequence: TGTGCCAGCAGCCAAGATGGAGGCAATGAGCAGTTCTTC.

This clonotype was seen ten or more times. The genes are TRBV25-1 and TRBJ1-2; 7 positions match TRBD1. There are 15 residues in the CDR3. Germline V gives CDR1 MGHDK, CDR2 SYGVNS. The ends lost 1 base at V and 3 bases at J; junction bases unmatched: 5. CDR3 in amino acids: CASSESPTGYYGYTF. The CDR3 DNA reads TGTGCCAGCAGTGAATCCCCGACAGGGTACTATGGCTACACCTTC.

The chain is built from TRBV29-1 and TRBJ2-4; D not resolved. The CDR3 length is 13 residues. With 8 bases removed from V and 7 bases from J, the gap between germline ends came to 18 bases. Per germline, CDR1 SQVTM and CDR2 ANQGSEA. This CDR3 is CSCIPAEENIQYF. CDR3 bases: TGCAGCTGTATACCAGCCGAGGAGAACATTCAGTACTTC.

This clonotype was detected only a few times. The chain carries TRBV9 and TRBJ2-3, with 7 bases identical to TRBD2. Trimming cost V 0 bases and J 5 bases; bases outside gene matches: 9. The germline V gene encodes CDR1 SGDLS and CDR2 YYNGEE. The CDR3 has 16 amino acids. CDR3 in DNA: TGTGCCAGCAGCGTAGACATTTTGCGGGAGAGAGATACGCAGTATTTT. This sequence encodes CASSVDILRERDTQYF.

This clonotype was detected ten times or more. The chain has TRBV20-1 and TRBJ2-7; 12 bases align to TRBD2. Trimming at V came to 6 bases and at J to 0 bases, leaving 12 bases not matched to a gene. The CDR3 is 17 residues long. Germline V gene lookup returns CDR1 DFQATT and CDR2 SNEGSKA (reference sequence). In DNA, the CDR3 is TGCAGTGCCAACGCCCAAGGACTAGCGGGAAGCTCCTACGAGCAGTACTTC. Amino acid sequence: CSANAQGLAGSSYEQYF.

This clonotype has ten or more counts. The chain uses TRBV10-3 and TRBJ1-1, with unresolved D. The ends were cut back, 0 bases at V and 8 bases at J, with 13 bases in the middle. Germline CDR1 ENHRY, CDR2 SYGVKD. The CDR3 totals 14 residues. CDR3 in DNA: TGTGCCATCAGTGAGTCGATGGCGGCGAGGGAAGCTTTCTTT. Its protein is CAISESMAAREAFF.

The table lists this clonotype with many counts. The CDR3 here is CASSLDPYSLSGANVLTF. The CDR3 bases are TGTGCCAGCAGCTTAGACCCCTATTCCCTCTCTGGGGCCAACGTCCTGACTTTC. The chain joins TRBV11-2 to TRBJ2-6; unclear D gene. Per the germline V gene, CDR1 is SGHAT and CDR2 is FQNNGV. The ends were cut back, 0 bases at V and 0 bases at J, with 12 bases in the middle. CDR3 length: 18 amino acids.

Ten or more counts support this clonotype. The rearrangement links TRBV7-2 to TRBJ1-5; 7 bases fit TRBD1. CDR1 is SGHTA and CDR2 is FQGNSA in the germline V gene. V dropped 3 bases and J dropped 3; count of bases not matched to a gene: 5. This CDR3 comprises 15 residues. In nucleotides, the CDR3 is TGTGCCAGCAGCTTGTTACAGGGGTACAATCAGCCCCAGCATTTT. As protein: CASSLLQGYNQPQHF.

The V and J genes are TRBV7-2 and TRBJ2-5; possible D gene TRBD1, 6 bases. The germline V gene encodes CDR1 SGHTA and CDR2 FQGNSA. The CDR3 has 14 residues. Trimming shortened V by 4 bases and J by 3 bases, and 12 bases separated the two germline ends. As DNA, the CDR3 is TGTGCCAGCAGCTCTAGACAGGTGAAAGAGACCCAGTACTTC. Amino acid sequence: CASSSRQVKETQYF.

This clonotype turned up a few times. The chain uses TRBV4-3 and TRBJ1-1; D remains unclear. CDR3 size: 17 residues. CDR1 and CDR2 (germline): LGHNA, YSLEER. Trimming took off 1 base at V and 0 bases at J, with 15 bases between the two ends. The CDR3 DNA sequence: TGCGCCAGCAGCCAAGCCCCCGGACTGAACATGAACACTGAAGCTTTCTTT. Amino acid sequence: CASSQAPGLNMNTEAFF.

This clonotype was seen a few times. The chain links TRBV20-1 to TRBJ2-6; a weak D match, TRBD2 (6 bases). Per the germline V gene, CDR1 is DFQATT and CDR2 is SNEGSKA (reference sequence). This CDR3 is built from 19 residues. The V gene lost 1 base and the J gene lost 0 bases, with 19 bases spanning the gap. CDR3 nucleotides: TGCAGTGCTAGAGGGGGACTTCATACACGGGCCTCTGGGGCCAACGTCCTGACTTTC. The encoded protein is CSARGGLHTRASGANVLTF.

Ten or more counts support this clonotype. The chain employs TRBV20-1 and TRBJ2-3; TRBD2 agrees at 10 bases. Per the germline V gene, CDR1 is DFQATT and CDR2 is SNEGSKA (reference sequence). V trimming: 5 bases; J trimming: 4 bases; junction bases outside the gene matches: 9. This CDR3 contains 15 residues. CDR3 bases: TGCAGTGCTTCCGTCCGGACTAGCGGTGCAGATACGCAGTATTTT. Its translation is CSASVRTSGADTQYF.

This chain uses TRBV20-1 with TRBJ1-1; D remains unclear. The CDR3 spans 15 residues. Germline-derived CDR1 and CDR2 are DFQATT and SNEGSKA (reference sequence). Trimming shortened V by 0 bases and J by 0 bases, and 11 bases separated the two germline ends. The CDR3 nucleotides are TGCAGTGCTAGAGATCCGGGCAGCTTGAACACTGAAGCTTTCTTT. This encodes CSARDPGSLNTEAFF.

This clonotype came up many times. The gene calls are TRBV29-1 and TRBJ2-7, with D possibly being TRBD2 (5 bases). Trimming pared 7 bases from V and 5 bases from J, leaving 21 bases between. CDR1 and CDR2 from the germline V gene are SQVTM and ANQGSEA. CDR3 length: 14 residues. The CDR3 spells CSAMGSNAGDEQYF. The CDR3 DNA reads TGCAGCGCCATGGGAAGTAACGCGGGCGACGAGCAGTACTTC.